Listed below are T cell receptor beta chains from one sample, sequenced in a study of blood T cell repertoires in COVID-19. The method was immunoSEQ multiplex PCR; TCRdb's version includes in-frame clones alone and lacks a portion of them. The table has a few hundred thousand clones, about 88% seen once. Sequenced: PBMCs or T cells enriched from blood (not recorded which). Source of these receptors: a woman in her fifties or sixties who had recovered from COVID-19. The CDR3 runs from the conserved cysteine through the conserved F or W.

V gene	J gene	CDR3 protein
TRBV7-8	TRBJ1-5	CASSEREGTGSQPQHF
TRBV28	TRBJ1-1	CASSLDRGVAFF
TRBV6-5	TRBJ1-2	CASWSGTPGGYTF
TRBV12-3/TRBV12-4	TRBJ2-1	CASTGAYNEQFF
TRBV5-8	TRBJ1-4	CASSFDRGPANEKLFF
TRBV10-3	TRBJ2-2	CATALDRNTGELFF
TRBV19	TRBJ1-2	CASRIGQGAGGYTF
TRBV27	TRBJ2-1	CASSLRVSSYNEQFF
TRBV30	TRBJ2-2	CAWSTGANTGELFF
TRBV11-3	TRBJ1-2	CARHIYGYTF
TRBV2	TRBJ1-2	CATTGTGIGGYTF
TRBV20-1	TRBJ1-1	CSARAGTEAFF
TRBV6-5	TRBJ2-1	CASRQGLAVNEQFF
TRBV27	TRBJ2-4	CASSSPGTGRNIQYF
TRBV13	TRBJ1-1	CASSLGSYRGEDTEAFF
TRBV6-5	TRBJ1-3	CASSLGPQAGNTIYF
TRBV6-5	TRBJ1-2	CASSLQGYYGYTF
TRBV5-5	TRBJ1-4	CASSRTGGFNEKLFF
TRBV5-1	TRBJ2-3	CASSYRVSDTQYF
TRBV3-1/TRBV3-2	TRBJ1-1	CASSQSGGTEAFF
TRBV9	TRBJ2-1	CASSVRPGTEDREVGPSSYNEQFF
TRBV6-5	TRBJ1-6	CASSFRGVEENSPLHF
TRBV6-5	TRBJ1-4	CASSQGTGGSEKLFF
TRBV5-5	TRBJ2-3	CASSEGLAGATDTQYF
TRBV6-5	TRBJ2-7	CASGKTANSYEQYF
TRBV7-8	TRBJ1-2	CASSLALDRGYGYTF
TRBV10-3	TRBJ1-6	CASNQGSYNSPLHF
TRBV10-3	TRBJ2-1	CAISGTGLRYNEQFF
TRBV10-2	TRBJ1-2	CASNPGTLTFNYGYTF
TRBV5-1	TRBJ2-1	CASSLARVSGGALSYNEQFF
TRBV24-1	TRBJ1-5	CATSDNRASNQPQHF
TRBV6-6	TRBJ2-6	CATLLSGANVLTF
TRBV9	TRBJ1-1	CASSVAGQVNTEAFF
TRBV2	TRBJ1-1	CASSGEGNTEAFF
TRBV4-1	TRBJ2-5	CASSQDPGETQYF
TRBV6-1	TRBJ1-5	CASSEGSWLLRTLSGSQHF
TRBV29-1	TRBJ2-7	CSVDPGLAGGSEQYF
TRBV7-2	TRBJ2-2	CASSLVGGAGGELFF
TRBV7-9	TRBJ1-2	CASSPYGVSYGYTF
TRBV5-1	TRBJ1-5	CASSLQGPHQPQHF
TRBV2	TRBJ1-2	CASSPVTNYGYTF
TRBV4-2	TRBJ2-1	CASSHSGDYNEQFF
TRBV6-5	TRBJ1-1	CASKLTWTLNTEAFF
TRBV27	TRBJ1-5	CASSYAPPGGKDQPQHF
TRBV7-6	TRBJ2-3	CASSRGQATDTQYF
TRBV11-2	TRBJ2-1	CASSLGGSGGRYNEQFF
TRBV28	TRBJ2-3	CASSPPRGGTDTQYF
TRBV29-1	TRBJ1-2	CSVEVLAGLGLYGYTF
TRBV25-1	TRBJ1-2	CASSESGGRRSYGYTF
TRBV6-1	TRBJ1-2	CASSEDVFDRWYGYTF
TRBV12-3/TRBV12-4	TRBJ2-3	CASSRGQTYTQYF
TRBV24-1	TRBJ1-1	CATSDFRRQNTEAFF
TRBV18	TRBJ2-3	CASSPGTGPTDTQYF
TRBV12-3/TRBV12-4	TRBJ2-3	CASSPTGQGRQYF
TRBV5-4	TRBJ2-3	CASSSTSATTDTQYF
TRBV27	TRBJ1-3	CASSPTRWGPGNTIYF
TRBV4-1	TRBJ1-3	CASSQSGPGNTIYF
TRBV27	TRBJ1-6	CASSLGGTYNSPLHF
TRBV7-9	TRBJ1-2	CASSLTGGDTYGYTF